Detailed here is one T cell receptor (beta chain). Participants came from 20 to 25 US areas, aged about 18 to 89 years. The CDR3 length is 13 residues. Trimming cost V 0 bases and J 2 bases, with 5 bases left between them. Germline-derived CDR1 and CDR2 are SGHRS and YFSETQ. This sample was taken from a study of blood T cell repertoires in COVID-19. Background on the study: Acute and convalescent COVID-19 specimens originated in the United States, Italy and Spain. T cells, B-cell-depleted T cells, or PBMCs provided the cDNA or gDNA that served as material.

Per the original data handling: The authors estimated nucleated cell counts from reference gene primer amplification. Sequenced by immunoSEQ multiplex PCR; TCRdb stores in-frame clones only, minus some. V and J calls and clone size are those listed in that table; D and trimming were worked out from the DNA. Among about 500,000 clones listed, approximately 90% were seen once. The source of this sequence is a woman aged 18-29 years who had recovered from COVID-19. The sequencing input was PBMCs or T cells enriched from blood (not recorded which). V gene TRBV5-1 combines with J gene TRBJ1-2, with no clear D. The CDR3 DNA reads as TGCGCCAGCAGCTTGGAAACAAACTATGGCTACACCTTC. Translating gives CASSLETNYGYTF.